A selection of T cell receptor beta chains follows, all from one sample in a study of spatial heterogeneity in lung cancer. Via MiXCR, TCRdb re-called the 5' RACE reads, giving one row per CDR3 protein. This table has about 38,000 distinct CDR3 sequences, around 7.5% appearing once. The source material was PBMCs, sampled at surgery. These receptors were collected from a male donor with early-stage non-small cell lung cancer. CDR3s include the opening cysteine and the closing phenylalanine or tryptophan. D genes are given only for firm matches. A row's size may be missing; if present it is once, few, many or a size class.

j_gene | abundance | len | d_gene | v_gene | CDR3aa | CDR3nt
TRBJ1-3 | - | 12 | - | TRBV29-1 | CSVGDPGNTIYF | TGCAGCGTTGGAGATCCTGGAAACACCATATATTTT
TRBJ2-3 | many | 15 | - | TRBV11-1 | CASSRQSFSTDTQYF | TGTGCCAGCAGTCGACAGAGTTTTAGCACAGATACGCAGTATTTT
TRBJ2-2 | - | 16 | TRBD2 | TRBV7-2 | CASSLVLAESTGELFF | TGTGCCAGCAGCTTAGTACTAGCGGAGTCAACCGGGGAGCTGTTTTTT
TRBJ1-1 | many | 13 | - | TRBV29-1 | CSSGGRMNTEAFF | TGCAGCTCTGGGGGACGGATGAACACTGAAGCTTTCTTT
TRBJ1-4 | few | 14 | - | TRBV19 | CASSLTATNEKLFF | TGTGCCAGTAGTTTGACAGCAACTAATGAAAAACTGTTTTTT
TRBJ2-3 | - | 16 | TRBD2 | TRBV5-5 | CASSPGLAGGQGTQYF | TGTGCCAGCAGCCCCGGACTAGCGGGGGGGCAGGGTACGCAGTATTTT
TRBJ2-1 | - | 13 | - | TRBV7-6 | CASSAGLRNEQFF | TGTGCCAGCAGCGCCGGACTGCGCAATGAGCAGTTCTTC
TRBJ1-3 | many | 17 | - | TRBV12-3/TRBV12-4 | CASSLAAPGGSGNTIYF | TGTGCCAGCAGTTTAGCGGCCCCGGGGGGCTCTGGAAACACCATATATTTT
TRBJ2-7 | many | 12 | - | TRBV27 | CASGASSYEQYF | TGTGCCAGTGGGGCTTCCTCCTACGAGCAGTACTTC
TRBJ2-5 | many | 15 | TRBD1 | TRBV10-3 | CAINGGTGAQETQYF | TGTGCCATCAACGGCGGGACAGGGGCCCAAGAGACCCAGTACTTC
TRBJ1-4 | many | 15 | - | TRBV19 | CASSELQTMNEKLFF | TGTGCCAGTAGTGAATTACAGACGATGAATGAAAAACTGTTTTTT
TRBJ1-5 | many | 15 | TRBD1 | TRBV5-6 | CASSLGDRANQPQHF | TGTGCCAGCAGCTTAGGGGACAGGGCCAATCAGCCCCAGCATTTT
TRBJ2-1 | medium-sized | 13 | - | TRBV29-1 | CSVEGRKINEQFF | TGCAGCGTTGAGGGACGGAAGATCAATGAGCAGTTCTTC
TRBJ1-5 | many | 14 | - | TRBV20-1 | CSATIGVGGQPQHF | TGCAGTGCCACCATCGGGGTGGGTGGTCAGCCCCAGCATTTT
TRBJ2-3 | - | 13 | - | TRBV7-2 | CASSIRRGDTQYF | TGTGCCAGCAGCATCCGACGGGGAGATACGCAGTATTTT
TRBJ2-1 | - | 15 | TRBD1 | TRBV7-2 | CASSLWTGDHNEQFF | TGTGCCAGCAGCTTGTGGACAGGGGACCACAATGAGCAGTTCTTC
TRBJ2-5 | many | 17 | TRBD2 | TRBV9 | CASSRSQASGSQETQYF | TGTGCCAGCAGCAGATCGCAGGCTAGCGGGAGCCAAGAGACCCAGTACTTC
TRBJ2-7 | many | 13 | - | TRBV7-2 | CASSSATLDEQYF | TGTGCCAGCAGCTCTGCCACCCTAGACGAGCAGTACTTC
TRBJ2-4 | - | 12 | - | TRBV2 | CASRLTPNIQYF | TGTGCCAGCAGACTGACACCAAACATTCAGTACTTC
TRBJ2-3 | few | 18 | TRBD2 | TRBV20-1 | CSATEGREGQGSTDTQYF | TGCAGTGCCACCGAGGGGCGGGAGGGCCAAGGGAGCACAGATACGCAGTATTTT
TRBJ2-3 | many | 16 | - | TRBV4-3 | CASSPWDSPSTDTQYF | TGCGCCAGCAGCCCCTGGGACTCCCCCAGCACAGATACGCAGTATTTT
TRBJ2-3 | many | 16 | TRBD2 | TRBV7-2 | CASSRTGLAGTDTQYF | TGTGCCAGCAGCCGGACGGGACTAGCGGGCACAGATACGCAGTATTTT
TRBJ1-1 | many | 13 | - | TRBV6-5 | CASRRQGNTEAFF | TGTGCCAGCAGGAGGCAAGGGAACACTGAAGCTTTCTTT
TRBJ1-5 | many | 13 | - | TRBV12-3/TRBV12-4 | CASGVGRNQPQHF | TGTGCCAGCGGAGTCGGAAGGAATCAGCCCCAGCATTTT
TRBJ1-3 | few | 12 | - | TRBV12-3/TRBV12-4 | CASSTAGNTIYF | TGTGCCAGCAGCACAGCTGGAAACACCATATATTTT
TRBJ1-2 | few | 14 | TRBD1 | TRBV29-1 | CSALTGDFNYGYTF | TGCAGCGCCCTGACAGGGGATTTTAACTATGGCTACACCTTC
TRBJ1-1 | many | 15 | TRBD1 | TRBV7-2 | CASSVDRGANTEAFF | TGTGCCAGCAGTGTGGACAGGGGGGCCAACACTGAAGCTTTCTTT
TRBJ1-1 | many | 15 | - | TRBV7-9 | CASSPWAGTNTEAFF | TGTGCCAGCAGCCCCTGGGCAGGGACGAACACTGAAGCTTTCTTT
TRBJ2-1 | many | 16 | TRBD2 | TRBV3-1 | CASSPLAGGAYNEQFF | TGTGCCAGCAGCCCGCTAGCGGGAGGCGCCTACAATGAGCAGTTCTTC
TRBJ2-1 | many | 17 | TRBD2 | TRBV9 | CASSPSSGLAGVSEQFF | TGTGCCAGCAGCCCCAGTTCGGGACTAGCGGGAGTGAGTGAGCAGTTCTTC
TRBJ1-1 | many | 16 | - | TRBV12-5 | CASGLVLGGFNTEAFF | TGTGCTAGTGGTTTGGTATTAGGAGGGTTTAACACTGAAGCTTTCTTT
TRBJ2-3 | medium-sized | 15 | TRBD2 | TRBV9 | CASSASAGGIDTQYF | TGTGCCAGCAGCGCCTCAGCGGGGGGGATAGATACGCAGTATTTT
TRBJ1-6 | many | 18 | - | TRBV6-5 | CASSSSGGELAYNSPLHF | TGTGCCAGCAGTTCGTCGGGGGGCGAGCTCGCCTATAATTCACCCCTCCACTTT
TRBJ1-1 | many | 11 | - | TRBV28 | CASSTAQSAFF | TGTGCCAGCAGCACTGCCCAGTCAGCTTTCTTT
TRBJ1-1 | many | 12 | - | TRBV20-1 | CSARDGNTEAFF | TGCAGTGCTAGAGACGGGAACACTGAAGCTTTCTTT
TRBJ1-2 | - | 16 | - | TRBV4-3 | CASSPDWAATNYGYTF | TGCGCCAGCAGCCCAGATTGGGCAGCTACTAACTATGGCTACACCTTC
TRBJ2-5 | many | 14 | TRBD2 | TRBV7-2 | CASSLGLAEETQYF | TGTGCCAGCAGCTTAGGTCTAGCGGAAGAGACCCAGTACTTC
TRBJ2-1 | few | 14 | TRBD2 | TRBV5-4 | CASSVGGAEDEQFF | TGTGCCAGCAGCGTCGGGGGGGCCGAAGATGAGCAGTTCTTC
TRBJ2-3 | few | 13 | - | TRBV29-1 | CSVEGGPADTQYF | TGCAGCGTTGAAGGCGGGCCCGCGGATACGCAGTATTTT
TRBJ2-5 | few | 13 | - | TRBV7-2 | CASSRYRQETQYF | TGTGCCAGCAGCCGCTATAGGCAAGAGACCCAGTACTTC
TRBJ2-5 | many | 13 | - | TRBV12-3/TRBV12-4 | CASRLGTGETQYF | TGTGCCAGCAGACTAGGGACGGGGGAGACCCAGTACTTC
TRBJ1-2 | many | 17 | TRBD1 | TRBV7-8 | CASSAYRGPIANYGYTF | TGTGCCAGCAGCGCTTACAGGGGACCCATAGCTAACTATGGCTACACCTTC
TRBJ1-5 | many | 13 | - | TRBV7-2 | CASSREGVQPQHF | TGTGCCAGCAGTCGGGAGGGGGTTCAGCCCCAGCATTTT
TRBJ1-5 | few | 15 | - | TRBV10-3 | CAISETKGRDQPQHF | TGTGCCATCAGTGAGACTAAGGGAAGGGATCAGCCCCAGCATTTT
TRBJ2-1 | medium-sized | 12 | - | TRBV29-1 | CSVEVQYNEQFF | TGCAGCGTTGAAGTTCAGTACAATGAGCAGTTCTTC
TRBJ1-5 | many | 15 | TRBD1 | TRBV7-9 | CASSTRTGGNQPQHF | TGTGCCAGCAGCACCCGGACAGGGGGCAATCAGCCCCAGCATTTT
TRBJ2-7 | many | 16 | - | TRBV4-2 | CASSQGRIQPPYEQYF | TGTGCCAGCAGCCAAGGAAGGATTCAACCCCCCTACGAGCAGTACTTC